Each of the 26 T cell receptor beta chains below was sequenced from the same sample in a study of blood T cell repertoires in COVID-19. Using immunoSEQ multiplex PCR, the repertoire was profiled, and TCRdb retains in-frame clones only, with some absent. The repertoire includes about 70,000 clones, about 80% of them detected once, and about 16% sits in the top ten. The sample was peripheral blood. Source of these receptors: a human donor in a cohort sampled during active COVID-19.

The rearrangement links TRBV30 to TRBJ1-5; D ambiguous. This CDR3 comprises 12 residues. V dropped 3 bases and J dropped 6 bases, with 9 bases sitting between them. Germline V gene lookup returns CDR1 GTSNPN and CDR2 SVGIG (reference sequence). The CDR3 protein is CAWSERGQPQHF. DNA of the CDR3: TGTGCCTGGAGCGAAAGAGGTCAGCCCCAGCATTTT.

This chain joins TRBV6-5 and TRBJ1-6, with D tentatively TRBD1 (6 bases). CDR1 is MNHEY and CDR2 is SVGAGI in the germline V gene. The CDR3 runs to 14 residues. Between the trimmed V and J ends, which lost 6 bases and 5 bases, there was a span of 11 bases. The CDR3 protein is CASSGQYNNSPLHF. The CDR3 nucleotides read TGTGCCAGCAGCGGACAGTATAATAATTCACCCCTCCACTTT.

The gene calls are TRBV3-1 (or the pseudogene TRBV3-2) and TRBJ2-5; D might be TRBD2 (6 bases). The CDR3 covers 15 residues. V was shortened by 4 bases and J by 5 bases, with 17 bases between the two germline ends. Germline values: CDR1 LGHDT, CDR2 YNNKEL (reference sequence). The CDR3 DNA sequence: TGTGCCAGCAGCCCCAGCGGAGGGGAAGGGGAGACCCAGTACTTC. It yields the protein CASSPSGGEGETQYF.

V is TRBV4-1 and J is TRBJ1-6, with 7 nucleotides matching TRBD1. Germline loops: CDR1 MGHRA, CDR2 YSYEKL. The CDR3 runs to 15 residues. Trimming removed 4 bases from V and 5 bases from J; junction bases left unmatched: 5. This chain's CDR3 is CASSLDRANNSPLHF. In nucleotides, the CDR3 is TGCGCCAGCAGCCTCGACAGGGCTAATAATTCACCCCTCCACTTT.

This clone was picked up a small number of times. The chain joins TRBV28 to TRBJ1-2; 9 nucleotides line up with TRBD1. CDR3 size: 15 residues. Looked up from germline, CDR1 is MDHEN and CDR2 is SYDVKM. V shed 5 bases and J 5 bases; nucleotides not matched to a gene: 9. CDR3 protein: CASSPRTGERYGYTF. In nucleotides, the CDR3 is TGTGCCAGCAGTCCCCGGACAGGGGAGCGGTATGGCTACACCTTC.

V is TRBV20-1 and J is TRBJ2-5; D ambiguous. The CDR3 totals 13 residues. The V end was cut by 3 bases, the J end by 5 bases, with 13 bases between. In germline, CDR1 is DFQATT, CDR2 SNEGSKA (reference sequence). The CDR3: CSASKATGETQYF. The CDR3 nucleotides are TGCAGTGCTAGTAAAGCGACTGGGGAGACCCAGTACTTC.

J is TRBJ1-1 and V is TRBV5-1; 7 positions agree with TRBD1. Germline loops: CDR1 SGHRS, CDR2 YFSETQ. This CDR3 comprises 16 residues. V shed 4 bases, J shed 0 bases, and the junction held 9 bases outside the gene matches. The CDR3 DNA is TGCGCCAGCAGCCCCCGGGACAGCTACATGAACACTGAAGCTTTCTTT. It is translated as CASSPRDSYMNTEAFF.

With regard to this clone: Here the CDR3 omits its conserved ending phenylalanine or tryptophan, so a read error is the likely source. The DNA is left out, because the CDR3 cannot be placed on it with certainty; the CDR3 is given as TCRdb lists it. The V gene is TRBV2, the J gene TRBJ2-7; whether TRBD1, the table's D call, matches the DNA was not checked. The CDR3 is 13 residues long, counting both termini. Germline lookup yields CDR1 SNHLY and CDR2 FYNNEI. CDR3 sequence reads: CASSEARGVVGLG.

The chain is built from TRBV6-2 or TRBV6-3 and TRBJ2-7, with 7 bases aligning to TRBD2. Losses at the gene ends were 5 bases for V and 6 bases for J; bases not matched to a gene: 16. The CDR3 runs to 16 residues. From germline, CDR1 is MNHEY and CDR2 SVGEGT. CDR3 region: CASSPPRSPGGSEQYF. The CDR3 DNA reads as TGTGCCAGCAGTCCCCCGAGATCCCCGGGAGGCTCCGAGCAGTACTTC.

The chain carries TRBV27 and TRBJ2-7; 10 bases align to TRBD2. The CDR3 has 15 amino acids. Trimming cost V 6 bases and J 0 bases; bases outside gene matches: 5. The germline V gene encodes CDR1 MNHEY and CDR2 SMNVEV (reference sequence). In nucleotides, the CDR3 is TGTGCCAGCAGCCAACTAGCGGGGAGCTCCTACGAGCAGTACTTC. Encoded protein: CASSQLAGSSYEQYF.

This clone is a singleton in its sample. This chain uses TRBV10-3 with TRBJ2-6; TRBD1 agrees at 10 bases. The CDR3 length is 22 residues. Trimming at V came to 1 base and at J to 0 bases, leaving 15 bases not matched to a gene. Germline loops: CDR1 ENHRY, CDR2 SYGVKD. CDR3 in DNA: TGTGCCATCAGTGAGTTTTCCAGGCCCTTGACAGGGGGCATCTCTGGGGCCAACGTCCTGACTTTC. It yields the protein CAISEFSRPLTGGISGANVLTF.

This chain's CDR3 is CASSLRRTGGTAAFF. As DNA, the CDR3 is TGTGCCAGCAGCTTGCGCCGGACAGGCGGGACGGCGGCTTTCTTT. V usage is TRBV5-6 and J usage is TRBJ1-1, with TRBD1 matching over 7 bases. The CDR3 runs 15 residues. In germline, CDR1 is SGHDT, CDR2 YYEEEE. V lost 1 base, J lost 11 bases, and 14 bases stayed unmatched.

CDR3 amino acids: CASRPSGESYEQYF. CDR3 DNA sequence: TGTGCCAGCAGGCCTAGCGGGGAATCCTACGAGCAGTACTTC. The rearrangement uses TRBV6-5 and TRBJ2-7, with 9 bases aligning to TRBD2. Germline V gives CDR1 MNHEY, CDR2 SVGAGI. Unmatched junction bases numbered 4, after V lost 6 bases and J lost 1 base. This CDR3 spans 14 amino acids.

The V call is TRBV20-1, the J call TRBJ2-5, with 7 bases identical to TRBD2. The CDR3 is 13 amino acids. The trim removed 3 bases at V and 5 bases at J, leaving 6 bases unmatched. Germline V gives CDR1 DFQATT, CDR2 SNEGSKA (reference sequence). CDR3 nucleotides: TGCAGTGCTAGTAAGGGAGGGCTTGAGACCCAGTACTTC. This codes for CSASKGGLETQYF.

The chain links TRBV6-5 to TRBJ1-1; 7 nucleotides match TRBD1. Germline V gene data show CDR1 as MNHEY and CDR2 as SVGAGI. Trimming at V came to 2 bases and at J to 1 base, leaving 1 base not matched to a gene. The CDR3 covers 14 residues. The CDR3 region is CASSYGTANTEAFF. CDR3 sequence (DNA): TGTGCCAGCAGTTACGGGACAGCGAACACTGAAGCTTTCTTT.

The chain combines TRBV2 with TRBJ2-1, with a possible D match to TRBD2 (7 bases). The length of the CDR3 is 16 residues. The V gene's germline CDR1 is SNHLY and CDR2 FYNNEI. Trimming removed 8 bases at V and 0 bases at J, with 17 bases between. The DNA of the CDR3 is TGTGCCAGCGACCGTAGGGGGAGGGCCTCCTACAATGAGCAGTTCTTC. Its protein product is CASDRRGRASYNEQFF.

This chain connects TRBV27 to TRBJ2-2; 9 bases line up with TRBD2. CDR1 and CDR2 from the germline V gene are MNHEY and SMNVEV (reference sequence). The CDR3 contains 17 residues. The ends lost 2 bases at V and 0 bases at J; junction bases unmatched: 4. DNA for the CDR3: TGTGCCAGCAGTTTAGGGTTAGCGGGAGCGAACACCGGGGAGCTGTTTTTT. It yields the protein CASSLGLAGANTGELFF.

The gene calls are TRBV6-5 and TRBJ1-3, with 7 bases matching TRBD1. This CDR3 is 14 amino acids long. V lost 5 bases, J lost 3 bases, and 4 bases stayed unmatched. Germline V gene data show CDR1 as MNHEY and CDR2 as SVGAGI. CDR3 coding DNA: TGTGCCAGCAGTCCCTGGGACAGTGGAAACACCATATATTTT. This translates into CASSPWDSGNTIYF.

This clone was counted only a few times. The chain has TRBV6-4 and TRBJ1-2; D is undetermined. This CDR3 is 15 amino acids long. Germline values: CDR1 MRHNA, CDR2 SNTAGT. V was cut by 0 bases and J by 2 bases, with 10 bases left in between. CDR3 loop: CASSDSAGKNYGYTF. The CDR3 nucleotides are TGTGCCAGCAGTGACTCGGCGGGGAAAAACTATGGCTACACCTTC.

This chain connects TRBV27 to TRBJ2-5; tentative D call: TRBD2 (6 bases). Per germline, CDR1 MNHEY and CDR2 SMNVEV (reference sequence). CDR3 length: 13 residues. V was clipped by 6 bases and J by 4 bases, with 12 bases between them. In DNA form, the CDR3 reads TGTGCCAGCAGCGGGAGACGGGCAGAGACCCAGTACTTC. It yields the protein CASSGRRAETQYF.

This clone was picked up a small number of times. The chain recombines TRBV14 with TRBJ1-6; no firm D call. Germline CDR1 reads SGHDN; CDR2 reads FVKESK. V lost 1 base to trimming and J lost 3 bases, with 4 bases between them. This CDR3 region has 14 residues. In nucleotides, the CDR3 is TGTGCCAGCAGCCAAGGGCTCTATAATTCACCCCTCCACTTT. The encoded protein is CASSQGLYNSPLHF. Based on the CDR3 plus reference TRBV14 and TRBJ1-6, the full variable domain is EAGVTQFPSHSVIEKGQTVTLRCDPISGHDNLYWYRRVMGKEIKFLLHFVKESKQDESGMPNNRFLAERTGGTYSTLKVQPAELEDSGVYFCASSQGLYNSPLHFGNGTRLTVT.

The chain combines TRBV12-3 or TRBV12-4 with TRBJ2-5, with a tentative D call TRBD2 (5 bases). V lost 5 bases and J 5 bases, leaving 9 bases between the germline ends. This CDR3 is 12 amino acids long. Written as DNA, the CDR3 is TGTGCCAGCAGTGGACTGGCCGAGACCCAGTACTTC. It yields the protein CASSGLAETQYF.

The chain carries TRBV28 and TRBJ1-4, with D perhaps matching TRBD1 (5 bases). Germline values: CDR1 MDHEN, CDR2 SYDVKM. Trimming pared 7 bases from V and 0 bases from J, leaving 15 bases between. The CDR3 loop spans 16 amino acids. The CDR3 here is CASMGVRGATNEKLFF. For the CDR3, the DNA is TGTGCCAGCATGGGGGTTCGGGGGGCAACTAATGAAAAACTGTTTTTT.

The CDR3 here is CASSGTSGGGTDTQYF. CDR3 DNA sequence: TGTGCCAGCAGTGGGACTAGCGGAGGGGGCACAGATACGCAGTATTTT. The chain uses TRBV28 and TRBJ2-3; 11 bases are shared with TRBD2. This CDR3 region has 16 residues. In germline, CDR1 is MDHEN, CDR2 SYDVKM. With 5 bases clipped from V and 1 base from J, the junction kept 5 bases outside the gene matches.

The chain joins TRBV5-6 to TRBJ2-3; 13 nucleotides line up with TRBD2. The ends lost 4 bases at V and 2 bases at J; junction bases unmatched: 4. In germline, CDR1 is SGHDT, CDR2 YYEEEE. This CDR3 contains 16 residues. The CDR3 nucleotides are TGTGCCAGCAGCCTAGGACTAGCGGGGGCCACAGATACGCAGTATTTT. Protein product: CASSLGLAGATDTQYF.

This clone was detected only once. This chain uses TRBV18 with TRBJ1-5; TRBD1 aligns across 8 bases. The CDR3 length is 15 residues. With 4 bases clipped from V and 7 bases from J, the junction kept 9 bases outside the gene matches. Germline CDR1 is KGHSH and CDR2 is LQKENI. CDR3 bases: TGTGCCAGCTCACGTTCAGGGGGCGCAGAGCAGCCCCAGCATTTT. Translation: CASSRSGGAEQPQHF.